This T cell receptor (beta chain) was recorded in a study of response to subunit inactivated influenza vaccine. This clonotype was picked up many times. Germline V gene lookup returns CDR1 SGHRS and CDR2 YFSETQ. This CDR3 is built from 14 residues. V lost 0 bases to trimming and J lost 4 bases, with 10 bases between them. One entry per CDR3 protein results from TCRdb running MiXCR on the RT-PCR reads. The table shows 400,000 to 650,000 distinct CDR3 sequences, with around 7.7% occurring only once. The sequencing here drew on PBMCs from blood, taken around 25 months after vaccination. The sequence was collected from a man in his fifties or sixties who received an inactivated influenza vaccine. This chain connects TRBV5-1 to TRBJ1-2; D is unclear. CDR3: CASSLGRLVYGYTF. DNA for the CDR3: TGCGCCAGCAGCTTGGGACGGTTGGTCTATGGCTACACCTTC.